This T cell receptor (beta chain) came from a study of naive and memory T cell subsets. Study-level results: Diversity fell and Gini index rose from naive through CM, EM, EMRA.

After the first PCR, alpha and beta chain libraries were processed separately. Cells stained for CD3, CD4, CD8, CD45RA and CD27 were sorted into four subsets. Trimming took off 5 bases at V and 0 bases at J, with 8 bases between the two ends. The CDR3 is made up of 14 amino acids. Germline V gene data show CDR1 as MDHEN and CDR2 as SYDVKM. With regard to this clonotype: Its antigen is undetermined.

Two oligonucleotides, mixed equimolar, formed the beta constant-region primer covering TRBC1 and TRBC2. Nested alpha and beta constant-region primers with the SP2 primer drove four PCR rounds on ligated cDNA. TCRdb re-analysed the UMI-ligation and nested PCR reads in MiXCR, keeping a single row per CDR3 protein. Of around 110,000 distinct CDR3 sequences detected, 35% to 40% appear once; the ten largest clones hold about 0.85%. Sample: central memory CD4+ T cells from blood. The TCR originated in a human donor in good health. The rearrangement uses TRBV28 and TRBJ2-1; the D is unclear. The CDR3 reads CASSAEYSYNEQFF. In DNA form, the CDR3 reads TGTGCCAGCAGTGCGGAATACTCCTACAATGAGCAGTTCTTC.